Here is one TCR beta chain with its context. This sample is part of a study of graft-versus-host responses after intestinal transplantation. Assay used: immunoSEQ multiplex PCR; TCRdb lists only in-frame clones, some missing. The data show roughly 14,000 clones, approximately 32% seen once. The germline V gene has CDR1 SGDLS and CDR2 YYNGEE. The CDR3 extends over 14 amino acids. Trimming shortened V by 0 bases and J by 5 bases, and 11 bases separated the two germline ends. The clonotype originates from a human patient who received an intestinal transplant. Sequences were derived from alloreactive CD4+ T cells from a mixed lymphocyte reaction culture, sampled before intestinal transplant. The subset: CFSE-low proliferating T cells sorted from approximately 6-day pre-transplant mixed lymphocyte reaction (GvH or HvG direction). V usage is TRBV9 and J usage is TRBJ1-2, with TRBD1 as a possible D gene (5 bases). The CDR3, as DNA: TGTGCCAGCAGCGTAGAAGTAGAGGGGTATGGCTACACCTTC. Translated: CASSVEVEGYGYTF. The variable domain in full, with the rest retrieved from reference TRBV9 and TRBJ1-2, is DSGVTQTPKHLITATGQRVTLRCSPRSGDLSVYWYQQSLDQGLQFLIQYYNGEERAKGNILERFSAQQFPDLHSELNLSSLELGDSALYFCASSVEVEGYGYTFGSGTRLTVV.